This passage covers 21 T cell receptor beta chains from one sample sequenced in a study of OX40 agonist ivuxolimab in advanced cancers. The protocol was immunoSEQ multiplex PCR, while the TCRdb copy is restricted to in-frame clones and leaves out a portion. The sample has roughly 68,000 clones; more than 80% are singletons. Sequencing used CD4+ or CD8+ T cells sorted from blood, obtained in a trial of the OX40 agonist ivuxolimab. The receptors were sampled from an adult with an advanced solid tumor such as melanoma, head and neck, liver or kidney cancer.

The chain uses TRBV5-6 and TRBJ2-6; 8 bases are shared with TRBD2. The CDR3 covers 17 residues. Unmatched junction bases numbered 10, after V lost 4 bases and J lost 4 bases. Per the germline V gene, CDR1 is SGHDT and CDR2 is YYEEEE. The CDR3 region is CASSRLRGAKGANVLTF. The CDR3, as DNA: TGTGCCAGCAGCCGCTTGCGGGGGGCGAAAGGGGCCAACGTCCTGACTTTC.

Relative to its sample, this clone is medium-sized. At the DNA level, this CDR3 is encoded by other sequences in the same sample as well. The CDR3 nucleotides read TGTGCCAGCAGCCCGGACAGGGGGACCACGAATCAGCCCCAGCATTTT. Translation gives CASSPDRGTTNQPQHF. The chain has TRBV5-6 and TRBJ1-5, with TRBD1 matching over 10 bases. Trimming took 4 bases from V and 4 from J; bases not matched to a gene: 8. The CDR3 spans 16 residues. Germline V gives CDR1 SGHDT, CDR2 YYEEEE.

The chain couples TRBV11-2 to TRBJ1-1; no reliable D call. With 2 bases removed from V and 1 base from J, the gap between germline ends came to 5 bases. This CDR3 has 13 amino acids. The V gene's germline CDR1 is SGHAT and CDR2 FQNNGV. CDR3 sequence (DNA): TGTGCCAGCAGCTTAACGGGGAACACTGAAGCTTTCTTT. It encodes CASSLTGNTEAFF.

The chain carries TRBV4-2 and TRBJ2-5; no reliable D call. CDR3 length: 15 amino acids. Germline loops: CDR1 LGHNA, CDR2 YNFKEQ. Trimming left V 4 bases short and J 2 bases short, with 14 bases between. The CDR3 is CASSPQATVQETQYF. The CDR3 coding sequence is TGTGCCAGCAGCCCGCAGGCGACTGTGCAAGAGACCCAGTACTTC.

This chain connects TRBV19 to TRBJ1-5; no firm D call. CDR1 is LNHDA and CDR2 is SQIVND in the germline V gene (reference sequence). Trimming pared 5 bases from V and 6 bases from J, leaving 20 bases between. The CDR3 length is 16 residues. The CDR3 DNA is TGTGCCAGTAGTCACGGAGGGTACGGAGGGAGTCAGCCCCAGCATTTT. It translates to CASSHGGYGGSQPQHF. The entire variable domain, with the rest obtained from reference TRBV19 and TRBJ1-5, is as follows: DGGITQSPKYLFRKEGQNVTLSCEQNLNHDAMYWYRQDPGQGLRLIYYSQIVNDFQKGDIAEGYSVSREKKESFPLTVTSAQKNPTAFYLCASSHGGYGGSQPQHFGDGTRLSIL.

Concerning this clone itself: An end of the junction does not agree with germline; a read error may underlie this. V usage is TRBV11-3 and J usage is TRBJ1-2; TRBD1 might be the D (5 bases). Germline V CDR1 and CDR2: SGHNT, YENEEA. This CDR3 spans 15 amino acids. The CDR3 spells CASSFDQTENSGYTF. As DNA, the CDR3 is TGTGCCAGCAGCTTCGACCAGACAGAAAACTCTGGCTACACCTTC.

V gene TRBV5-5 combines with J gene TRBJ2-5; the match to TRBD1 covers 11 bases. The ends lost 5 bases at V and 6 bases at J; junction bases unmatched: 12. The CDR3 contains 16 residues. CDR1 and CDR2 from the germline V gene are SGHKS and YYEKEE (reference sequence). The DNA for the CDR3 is TGTGCCAGCAGTTCTCCCCGGGACAGGGGGATCAAGACCCAGTACTTC. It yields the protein CASSSPRDRGIKTQYF.

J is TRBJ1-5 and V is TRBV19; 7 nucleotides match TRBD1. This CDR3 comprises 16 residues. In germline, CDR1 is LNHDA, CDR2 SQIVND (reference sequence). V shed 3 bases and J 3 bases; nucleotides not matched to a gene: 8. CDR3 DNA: TGTGCCAGTAGTATTGATTTTACAGGGGACAATCAGCCCCAGCATTTT. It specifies CASSIDFTGDNQPQHF.

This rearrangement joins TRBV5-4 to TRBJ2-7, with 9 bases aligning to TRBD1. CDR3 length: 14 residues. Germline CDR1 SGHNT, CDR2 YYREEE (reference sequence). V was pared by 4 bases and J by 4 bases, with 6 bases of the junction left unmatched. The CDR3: CASSTRDRVYEQYF. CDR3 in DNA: TGTGCCAGCAGCACCCGGGACAGGGTGTACGAGCAGTACTTC.

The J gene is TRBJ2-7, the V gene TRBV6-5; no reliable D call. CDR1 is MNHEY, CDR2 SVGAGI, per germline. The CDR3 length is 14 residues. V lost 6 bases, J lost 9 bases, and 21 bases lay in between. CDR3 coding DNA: TGTGCCAGCAGCCGTGACACGAACCCTTTGGGGCAGTACTTC. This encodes CASSRDTNPLGQYF.

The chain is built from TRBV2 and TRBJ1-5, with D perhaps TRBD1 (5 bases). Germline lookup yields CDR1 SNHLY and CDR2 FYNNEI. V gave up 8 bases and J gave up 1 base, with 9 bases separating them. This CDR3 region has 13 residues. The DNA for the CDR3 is TGTGCCAGCCACGACAGAAGCAATCAGCCCCAGCATTTT. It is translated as CASHDRSNQPQHF. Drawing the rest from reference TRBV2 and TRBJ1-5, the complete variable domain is EPEVTQTPSHQVTQMGQEVILRCVPISNHLYFYWYRQILGQKVEFLVSFYNNEISEKSEIFDDQFSVERPDGSNFTLKIRSTKLEDSAMYFCASHDRSNQPQHFGDGTRLSIL.

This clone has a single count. CDR3 nucleotides: TGTGCCGGGACATCTGCGGGGTCGGGGGAGACCCAGTACTTC. Its translation: CAGTSAGSGETQYF. This sequence joins TRBV30 and TRBJ2-5; tentatively, D is TRBD1 or TRBD2 (6 bases each). The germline V and J ends were trimmed by 8 bases and 5 bases, with 21 bases remaining between them. CDR1 GTSNPN and CDR2 SVGIG come from the germline V gene (reference sequence). The length of the CDR3 is 14 residues.

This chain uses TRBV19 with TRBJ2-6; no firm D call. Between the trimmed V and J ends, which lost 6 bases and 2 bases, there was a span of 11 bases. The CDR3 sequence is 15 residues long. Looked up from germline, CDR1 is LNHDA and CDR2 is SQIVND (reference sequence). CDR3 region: CASRTQAPGANVLTF. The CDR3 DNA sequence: TGTGCCAGTAGGACCCAAGCCCCTGGGGCCAACGTCCTGACTTTC.

The CDR3 DNA reads TGCGCCAGCAGCCTCGACAGATCCAGCAATCAGCCCCAGCATTTT. This encodes CASSLDRSSNQPQHF. V is TRBV4-1 and J is TRBJ1-5; a possible D gene is TRBD1 (5 bases). The CDR3 totals 15 residues. Deletions cut 4 bases from V and 1 base from J, with 11 bases between. Germline V lookup: CDR1 MGHRA, CDR2 YSYEKL.

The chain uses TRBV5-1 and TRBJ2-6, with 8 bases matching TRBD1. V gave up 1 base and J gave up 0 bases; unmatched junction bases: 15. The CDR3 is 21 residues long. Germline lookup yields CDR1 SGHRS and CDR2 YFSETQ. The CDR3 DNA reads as TGCGCCAGCAGCTTGATGGGACAGGCTCTATCGACTCCCTCTGGGGCCAACGTCCTGACTTTC. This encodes CASSLMGQALSTPSGANVLTF. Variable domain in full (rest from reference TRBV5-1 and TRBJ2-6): KAGVTQTPRYLIKTRGQQVTLSCSPISGHRSVSWYQQTPGQGLQFLFEYFSETQRNKGNFPGRFSGRQFSNSRSEMNVSTLELGDSALYLCASSLMGQALSTPSGANVLTFGAGSRLTVL.

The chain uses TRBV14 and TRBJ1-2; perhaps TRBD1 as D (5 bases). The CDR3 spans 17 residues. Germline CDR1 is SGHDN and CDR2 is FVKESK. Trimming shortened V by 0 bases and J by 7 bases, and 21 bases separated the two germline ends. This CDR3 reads CASSQDGGKSYLGGYTF. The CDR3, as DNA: TGTGCCAGCAGCCAAGATGGGGGGAAGTCTTATCTGGGTGGCTACACCTTC.

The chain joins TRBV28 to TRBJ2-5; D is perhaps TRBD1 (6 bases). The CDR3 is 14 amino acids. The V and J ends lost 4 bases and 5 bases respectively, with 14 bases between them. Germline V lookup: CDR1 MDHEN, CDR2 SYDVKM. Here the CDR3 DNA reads TGTGCCAGCAGTTGGGACACTCCGGGGGAGACCCAGTACTTC. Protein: CASSWDTPGETQYF.

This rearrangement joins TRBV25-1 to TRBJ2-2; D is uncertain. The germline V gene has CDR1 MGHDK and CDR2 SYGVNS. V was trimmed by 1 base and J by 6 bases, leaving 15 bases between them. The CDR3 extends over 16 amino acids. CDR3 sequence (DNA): TGTGCCAGCAGTGAATCGATAGGGCGAATGGCCGGGGAGCTGTTTTTT. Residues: CASSESIGRMAGELFF.

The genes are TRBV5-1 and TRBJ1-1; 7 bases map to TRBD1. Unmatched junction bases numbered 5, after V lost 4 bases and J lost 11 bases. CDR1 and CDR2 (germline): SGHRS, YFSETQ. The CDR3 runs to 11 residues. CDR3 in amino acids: CASSLTGVAFF. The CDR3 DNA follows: TGCGCCAGCAGCCTAACAGGGGTGGCTTTCTTT.

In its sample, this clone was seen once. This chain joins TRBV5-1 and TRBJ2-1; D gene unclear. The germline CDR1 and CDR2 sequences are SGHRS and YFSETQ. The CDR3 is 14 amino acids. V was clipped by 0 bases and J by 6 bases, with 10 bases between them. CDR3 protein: CASSLGSPPNEQFF. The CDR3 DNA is TGCGCCAGCAGCTTGGGGAGTCCCCCCAATGAGCAGTTCTTC.

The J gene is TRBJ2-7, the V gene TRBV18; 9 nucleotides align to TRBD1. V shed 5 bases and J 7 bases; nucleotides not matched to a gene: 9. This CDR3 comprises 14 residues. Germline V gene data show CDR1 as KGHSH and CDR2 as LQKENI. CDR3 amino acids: CASSKGQGGGEQYF. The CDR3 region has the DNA TGTGCCAGCTCAAAGGGACAGGGAGGAGGGGAGCAGTACTTC.